This T cell receptor (beta chain) was recovered during a study of chemoradiotherapy in HPV16-positive cancers. On the study more broadly: Functional T-cell assays on a couple of HPV16-positive patients' cells defined candidate HPV-specific clones and common TCR motifs.

Concerning this clone itself: Its antigen is not known.

Repertoires were sampled repeatedly during chemoradiotherapy. The germline gives CDR1 LNHDA, CDR2 SQIVND (reference sequence). The CDR3 has 13 residues. Trimming took 5 bases from V and 6 from J, leaving 14 bases between them. Points from the study as a whole: During treatment, candidate HPV-specific clones and E7-related motifs expanded in tumor.

Profiled with immunoSEQ multiplex PCR; TCRdb holds only in-frame clones, not every one. Here the sample spans around 3,500 clones, approximately 95% being singletons. The chain uses TRBV19 and TRBJ2-7; D call uncertain. The input for sequencing was tumor tissue, taken from a patient who underwent chemoradiotherapy. The receptor comes from a human donor with HPV-associated anogenital cancer. For the CDR3, the DNA is TGTGCCAGTAGTCCTCCTGGGTCCCGCGAGCAGTACTTC. It yields the protein CASSPPGSREQYF.